The T cell receptor (beta chain) described here comes from a study of T-cell reconstitution after alpha-beta-depleted transplantation in children. A TCRbeta library incorporating unique molecular identifiers was prepared. TCRdb re-called the PCR reads through MiXCR, storing one row per CDR3 protein. The sample records around 600,000 distinct CDR3 sequences, more than 20% being singletons. The germline V and J ends were trimmed by 5 bases and 0 bases, with 18 bases remaining between them. CDR1 DFQATT and CDR2 SNEGSKA come from the germline V gene (reference sequence). This CDR3 has 16 amino acids. The chain combines TRBV20-1 with TRBJ2-3; D possibly corresponds to TRBD1 (5 bases). The sequence was collected from a boy under two years old who had a stem cell transplant for acute myeloid leukemia, so the T cells may come from the graft donor. This specimen was PBMCs, mostly from graft donor cells, taken 360 days after TCRalphabeta/CD19-depleted stem cell transplant. CDR3 loop: CSAAFYQGSSTDTQYF. The CDR3 nucleotides read TGCAGTGCTGCCTTCTACCAGGGTTCTAGCACAGATACGCAGTATTTT.